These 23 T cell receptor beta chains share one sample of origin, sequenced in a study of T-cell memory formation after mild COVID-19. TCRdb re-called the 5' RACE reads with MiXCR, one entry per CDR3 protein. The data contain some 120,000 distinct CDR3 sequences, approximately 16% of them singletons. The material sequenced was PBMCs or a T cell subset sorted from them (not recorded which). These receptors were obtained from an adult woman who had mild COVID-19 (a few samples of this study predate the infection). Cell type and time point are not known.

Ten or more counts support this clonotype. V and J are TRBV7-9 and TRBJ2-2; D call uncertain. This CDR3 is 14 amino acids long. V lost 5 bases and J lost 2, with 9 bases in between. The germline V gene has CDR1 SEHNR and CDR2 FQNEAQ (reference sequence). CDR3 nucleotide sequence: TGTGCCAGCAGCGAAACCGTAAACACCGGGGAGCTGTTTTTT. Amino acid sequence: CASSETVNTGELFF.

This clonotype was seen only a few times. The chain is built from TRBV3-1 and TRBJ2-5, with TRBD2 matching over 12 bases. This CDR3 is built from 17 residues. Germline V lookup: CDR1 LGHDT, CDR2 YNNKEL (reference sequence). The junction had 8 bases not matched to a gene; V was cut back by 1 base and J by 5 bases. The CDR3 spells CASSQGRLAGDLETQYF. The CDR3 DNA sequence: TGTGCCAGCAGCCAAGGCCGACTAGCGGGAGATTTGGAGACCCAGTACTTC.

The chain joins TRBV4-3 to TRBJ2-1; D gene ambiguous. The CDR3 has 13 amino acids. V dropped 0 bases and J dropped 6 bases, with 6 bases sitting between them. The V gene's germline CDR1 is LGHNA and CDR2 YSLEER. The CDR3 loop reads CASSQERRNEQFF. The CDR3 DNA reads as TGCGCCAGCAGCCAAGAAAGGCGCAATGAGCAGTTCTTC.

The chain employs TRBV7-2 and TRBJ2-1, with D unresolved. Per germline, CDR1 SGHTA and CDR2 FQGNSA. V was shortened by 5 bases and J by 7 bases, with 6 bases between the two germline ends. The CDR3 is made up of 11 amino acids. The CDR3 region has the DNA TGTGCCAGCAGCCAAGTTAATGAGCAGTTCTTC. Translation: CASSQVNEQFF.

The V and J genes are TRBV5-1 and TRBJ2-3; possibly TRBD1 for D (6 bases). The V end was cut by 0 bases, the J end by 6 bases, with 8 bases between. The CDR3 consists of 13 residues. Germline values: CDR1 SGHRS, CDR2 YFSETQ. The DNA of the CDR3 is TGCGCCAGCAGCTTGGCCCAGGGGGATACGCAGTATTTT. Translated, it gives CASSLAQGDTQYF.

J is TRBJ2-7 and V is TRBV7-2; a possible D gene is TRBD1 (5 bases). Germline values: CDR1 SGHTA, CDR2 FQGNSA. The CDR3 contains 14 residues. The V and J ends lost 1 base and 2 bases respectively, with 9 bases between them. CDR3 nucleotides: TGTGCCAGCAGCTTAGAAGGGGCTCCCTACGAGCAGTACTTC. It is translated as CASSLEGAPYEQYF.

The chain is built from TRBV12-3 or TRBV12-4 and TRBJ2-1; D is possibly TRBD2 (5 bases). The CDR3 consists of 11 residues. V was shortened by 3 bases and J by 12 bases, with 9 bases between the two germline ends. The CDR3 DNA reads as TGTGCCAGCAGTTTGGAGGCGGGGCAGTTCTTC. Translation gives CASSLEAGQFF.

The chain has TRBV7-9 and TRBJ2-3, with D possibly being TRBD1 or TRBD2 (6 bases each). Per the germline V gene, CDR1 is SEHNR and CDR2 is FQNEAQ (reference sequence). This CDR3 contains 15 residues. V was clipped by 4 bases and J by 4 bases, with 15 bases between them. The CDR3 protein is CASSSIGGRADTQYF. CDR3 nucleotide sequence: TGTGCCAGCAGCTCGATCGGGGGCCGGGCAGATACGCAGTATTTT.

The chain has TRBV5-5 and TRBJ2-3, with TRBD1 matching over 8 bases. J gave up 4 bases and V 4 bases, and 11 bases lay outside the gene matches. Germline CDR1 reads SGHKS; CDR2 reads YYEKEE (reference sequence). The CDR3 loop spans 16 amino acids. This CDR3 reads CASSPGDRGIADTQYF. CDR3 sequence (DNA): TGTGCCAGCAGCCCCGGCGACAGGGGAATCGCAGATACGCAGTATTTT.

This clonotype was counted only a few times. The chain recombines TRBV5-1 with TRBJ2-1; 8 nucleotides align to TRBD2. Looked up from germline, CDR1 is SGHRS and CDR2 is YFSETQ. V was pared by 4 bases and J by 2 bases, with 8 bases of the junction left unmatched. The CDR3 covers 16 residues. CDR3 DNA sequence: TGCGCCAGCAGCAGATTAACGGGAGGGACCTACAATGAGCAGTTCTTC. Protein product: CASSRLTGGTYNEQFF. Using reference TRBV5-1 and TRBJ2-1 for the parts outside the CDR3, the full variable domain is KAGVTQTPRYLIKTRGQQVTLSCSPISGHRSVSWYQQTPGQGLQFLFEYFSETQRNKGNFPGRFSGRQFSNSRSEMNVSTLELGDSALYLCASSRLTGGTYNEQFFGPGTRLTVL.

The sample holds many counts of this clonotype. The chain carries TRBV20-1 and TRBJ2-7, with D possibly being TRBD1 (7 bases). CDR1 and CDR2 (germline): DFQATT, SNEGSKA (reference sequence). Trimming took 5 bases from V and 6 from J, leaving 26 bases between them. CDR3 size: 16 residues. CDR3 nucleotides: TGCAGTGCTCTGACCGATGGCGGGACAGCCGTTTTCGAGCAGTACTTC. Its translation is CSALTDGGTAVFEQYF.

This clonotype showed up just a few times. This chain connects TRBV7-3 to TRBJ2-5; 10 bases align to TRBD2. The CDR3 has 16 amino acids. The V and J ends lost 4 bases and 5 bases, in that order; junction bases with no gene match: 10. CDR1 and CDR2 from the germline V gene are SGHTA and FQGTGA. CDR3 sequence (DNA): TGTGCCAGCAGCTCGACCGGGACTAGCGACGGTGAGACCCAGTACTTC. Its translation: CASSSTGTSDGETQYF.

CDR3 residues: CASSLNRDYEQYF. The CDR3 DNA reads as TGTGCCAGCAGCTTAAACCGGGACTACGAGCAGTACTTC. The chain has TRBV7-2 and TRBJ2-7, with D perhaps matching TRBD2 (5 bases). Germline V gene lookup returns CDR1 SGHTA and CDR2 FQGNSA. The CDR3 loop spans 13 amino acids. With 2 bases removed from V and 3 bases from J, the gap between germline ends came to 8 bases.

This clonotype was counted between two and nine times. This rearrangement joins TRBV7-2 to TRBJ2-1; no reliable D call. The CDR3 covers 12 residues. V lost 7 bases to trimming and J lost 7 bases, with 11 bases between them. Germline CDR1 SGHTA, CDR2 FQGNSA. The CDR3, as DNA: TGTGCCAGCACCCTTTGGGGAAATGAGCAGTTCTTC. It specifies CASTLWGNEQFF.

The CDR3 DNA reads TGTGCCATCAGTGCGACTAGCGGGGCCTCTCAGGATACGCAGTATTTT. Translating it yields CAISATSGASQDTQYF. V gene TRBV10-3 combines with J gene TRBJ2-3; 11 nucleotides match TRBD2. The CDR3 is 16 residues long. Germline CDR1 and CDR2: ENHRY and SYGVKD. The V gene end was trimmed by 4 bases and the J gene end by 6 bases; junction bases not matched to a gene: 9.

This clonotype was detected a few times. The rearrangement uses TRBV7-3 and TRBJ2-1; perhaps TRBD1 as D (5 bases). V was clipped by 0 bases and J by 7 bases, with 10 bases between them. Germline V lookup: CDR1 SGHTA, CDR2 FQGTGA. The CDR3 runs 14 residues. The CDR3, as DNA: TGTGCCAGCAGCTTAACCACAGGCTGGAATGAGCAGTTCTTC. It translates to CASSLTTGWNEQFF.

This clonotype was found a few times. CDR3 bases: TGTGCCAGCAGCTTAGGTCCTTACAGTACGTCTGGGACCGGGGAGCTGTTTTTT. It yields the protein CASSLGPYSTSGTGELFF. The chain is built from TRBV11-2 and TRBJ2-2; no firm D call. The germline V gene has CDR1 SGHAT and CDR2 FQNNGV. V was cut by 1 base and J by 5 bases, with 20 bases left in between. CDR3 length: 18 residues.

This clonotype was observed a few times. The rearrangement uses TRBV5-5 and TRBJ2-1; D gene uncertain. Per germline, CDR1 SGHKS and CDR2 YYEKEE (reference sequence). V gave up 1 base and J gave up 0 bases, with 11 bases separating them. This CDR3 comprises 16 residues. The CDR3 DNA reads TGTGCCAGCAGCTTGCGTGCGGTTAGCTCCTACAATGAGCAGTTCTTC. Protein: CASSLRAVSSYNEQFF.

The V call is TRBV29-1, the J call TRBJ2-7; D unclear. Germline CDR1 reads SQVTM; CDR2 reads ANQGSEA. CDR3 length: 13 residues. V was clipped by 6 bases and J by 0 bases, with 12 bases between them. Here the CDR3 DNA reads TGCAGCGTAGCACGGTGGCTCTCCTACGAGCAGTACTTC. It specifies CSVARWLSYEQYF.

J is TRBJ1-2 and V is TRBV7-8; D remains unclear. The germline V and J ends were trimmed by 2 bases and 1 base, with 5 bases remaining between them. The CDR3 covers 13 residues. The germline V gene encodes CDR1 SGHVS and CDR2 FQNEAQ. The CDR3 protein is CASSLKINYGYTF. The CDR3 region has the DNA TGTGCCAGCAGCTTAAAAATTAACTATGGCTACACCTTC.

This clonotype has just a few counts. Here the CDR3 reads CSATRGGSYNEQFF. As DNA, the CDR3 is TGCAGTGCCACCCGGGGGGGCTCCTACAATGAGCAGTTCTTC. This rearrangement joins TRBV20-1 to TRBJ2-1; 8 bases are a match to TRBD2. The CDR3 is 14 amino acids. The junction had 4 bases not matched to a gene; V was cut back by 6 bases and J by 0 bases. Germline loops: CDR1 DFQATT, CDR2 SNEGSKA (reference sequence).

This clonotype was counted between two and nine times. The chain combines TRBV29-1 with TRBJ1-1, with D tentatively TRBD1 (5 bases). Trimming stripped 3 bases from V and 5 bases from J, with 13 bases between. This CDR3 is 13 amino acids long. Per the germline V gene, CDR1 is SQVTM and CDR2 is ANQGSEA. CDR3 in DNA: TGCAGCGTTGAGCGGGGGGTAGGTACTGAAGCTTTCTTT. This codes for CSVERGVGTEAFF.

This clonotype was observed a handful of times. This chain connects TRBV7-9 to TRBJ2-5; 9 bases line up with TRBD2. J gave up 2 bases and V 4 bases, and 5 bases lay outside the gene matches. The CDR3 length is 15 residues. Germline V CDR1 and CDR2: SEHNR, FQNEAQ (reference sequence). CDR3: CASSYASGVQETQYF. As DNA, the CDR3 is TGTGCCAGCAGCTACGCTAGCGGGGTACAAGAGACCCAGTACTTC. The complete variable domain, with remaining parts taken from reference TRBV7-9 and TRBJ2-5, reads DTGVSQNPRHKITKRGQNVTFRCDPISEHNRLYWYRQTLGQGPEFLTYFQNEAQLEKSRLLSDRFSAERPKGSFSTLEIQRTEQGDSAMYLCASSYASGVQETQYFGPGTRLLVL.